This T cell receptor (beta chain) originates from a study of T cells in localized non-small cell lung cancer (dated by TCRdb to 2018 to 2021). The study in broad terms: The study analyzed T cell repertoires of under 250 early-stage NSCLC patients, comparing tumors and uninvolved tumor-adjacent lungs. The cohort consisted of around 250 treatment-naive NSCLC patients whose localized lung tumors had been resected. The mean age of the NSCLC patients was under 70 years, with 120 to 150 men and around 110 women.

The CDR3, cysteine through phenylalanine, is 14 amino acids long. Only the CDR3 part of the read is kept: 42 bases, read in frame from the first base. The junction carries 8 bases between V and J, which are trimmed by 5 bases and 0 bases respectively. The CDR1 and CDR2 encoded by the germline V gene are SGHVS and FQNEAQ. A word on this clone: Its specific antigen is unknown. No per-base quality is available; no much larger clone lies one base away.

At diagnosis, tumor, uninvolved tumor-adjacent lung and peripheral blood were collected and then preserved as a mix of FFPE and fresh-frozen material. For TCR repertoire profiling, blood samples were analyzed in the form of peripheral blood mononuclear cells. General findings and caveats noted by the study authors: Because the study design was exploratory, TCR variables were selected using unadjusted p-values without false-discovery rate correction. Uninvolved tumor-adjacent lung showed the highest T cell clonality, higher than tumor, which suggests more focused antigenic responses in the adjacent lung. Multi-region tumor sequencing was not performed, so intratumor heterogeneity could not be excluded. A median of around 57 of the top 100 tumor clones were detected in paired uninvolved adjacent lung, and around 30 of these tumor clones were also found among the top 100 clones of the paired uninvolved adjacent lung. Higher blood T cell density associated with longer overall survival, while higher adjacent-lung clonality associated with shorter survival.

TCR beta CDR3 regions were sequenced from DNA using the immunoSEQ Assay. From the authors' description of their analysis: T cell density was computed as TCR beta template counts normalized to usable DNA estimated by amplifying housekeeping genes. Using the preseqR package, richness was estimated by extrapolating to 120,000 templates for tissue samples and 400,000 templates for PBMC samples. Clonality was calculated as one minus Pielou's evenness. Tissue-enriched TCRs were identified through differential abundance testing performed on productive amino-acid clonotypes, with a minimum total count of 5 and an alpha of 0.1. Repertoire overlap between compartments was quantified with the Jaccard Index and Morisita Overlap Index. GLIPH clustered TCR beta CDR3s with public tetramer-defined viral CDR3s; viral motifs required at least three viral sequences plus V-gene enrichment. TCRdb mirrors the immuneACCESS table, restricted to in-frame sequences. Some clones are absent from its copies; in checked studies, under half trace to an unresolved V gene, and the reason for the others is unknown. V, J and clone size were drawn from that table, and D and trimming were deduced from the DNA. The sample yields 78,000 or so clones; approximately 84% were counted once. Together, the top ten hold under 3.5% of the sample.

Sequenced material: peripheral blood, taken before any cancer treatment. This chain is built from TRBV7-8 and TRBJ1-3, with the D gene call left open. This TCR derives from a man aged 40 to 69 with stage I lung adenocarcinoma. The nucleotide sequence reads TGTGCCAGCAGCCCCACTAACTCTGGAAACACCATATATTTT. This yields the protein CASSPTNSGNTIYF.